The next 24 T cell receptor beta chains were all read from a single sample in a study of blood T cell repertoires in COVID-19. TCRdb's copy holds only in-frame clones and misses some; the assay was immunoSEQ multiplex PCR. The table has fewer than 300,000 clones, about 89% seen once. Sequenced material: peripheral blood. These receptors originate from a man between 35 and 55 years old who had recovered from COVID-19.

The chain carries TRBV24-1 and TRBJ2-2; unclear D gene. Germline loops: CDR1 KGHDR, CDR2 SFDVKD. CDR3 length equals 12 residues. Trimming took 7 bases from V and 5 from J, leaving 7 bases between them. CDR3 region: CATRSRTGELFF. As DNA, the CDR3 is TGTGCCACCAGAAGCCGGACCGGGGAGCTGTTTTTT.

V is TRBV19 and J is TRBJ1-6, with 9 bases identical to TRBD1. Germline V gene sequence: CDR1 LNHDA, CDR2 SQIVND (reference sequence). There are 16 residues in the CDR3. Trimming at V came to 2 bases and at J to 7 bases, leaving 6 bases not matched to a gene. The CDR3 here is CASSILGQGMNSPLHF. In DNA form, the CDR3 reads TGTGCCAGTAGTATACTCGGACAGGGGATGAATTCACCCCTCCACTTT.

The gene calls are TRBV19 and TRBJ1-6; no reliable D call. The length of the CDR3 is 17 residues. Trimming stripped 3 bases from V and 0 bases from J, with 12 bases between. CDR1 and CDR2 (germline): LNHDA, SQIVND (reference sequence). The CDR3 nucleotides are TGTGCCAGTAGTATCCGCCGGGTTGGCTCCTATAATTCACCCCTCCACTTT. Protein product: CASSIRRVGSYNSPLHF.

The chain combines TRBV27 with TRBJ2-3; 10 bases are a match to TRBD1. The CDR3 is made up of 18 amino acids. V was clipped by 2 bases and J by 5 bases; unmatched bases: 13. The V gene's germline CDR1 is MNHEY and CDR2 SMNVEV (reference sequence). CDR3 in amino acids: CASSLGWGQGRVVDTQYF. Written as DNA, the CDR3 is TGTGCCAGCAGTTTAGGGTGGGGACAGGGGCGAGTGGTAGATACGCAGTATTTT.

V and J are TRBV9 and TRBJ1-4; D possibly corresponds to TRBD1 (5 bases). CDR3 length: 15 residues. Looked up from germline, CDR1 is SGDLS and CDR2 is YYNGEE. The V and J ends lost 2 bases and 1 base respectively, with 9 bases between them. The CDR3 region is CASSVGGQTNEKLFF. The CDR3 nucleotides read TGTGCCAGCAGCGTGGGAGGACAAACTAATGAAAAACTGTTTTTT.

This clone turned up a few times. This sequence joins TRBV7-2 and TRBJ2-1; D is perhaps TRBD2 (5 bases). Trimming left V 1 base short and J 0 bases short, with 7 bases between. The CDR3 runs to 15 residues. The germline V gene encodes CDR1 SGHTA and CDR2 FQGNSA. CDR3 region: CASSLEGVSYNEQFF. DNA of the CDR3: TGTGCCAGCAGCTTAGAGGGAGTCTCCTACAATGAGCAGTTCTTC. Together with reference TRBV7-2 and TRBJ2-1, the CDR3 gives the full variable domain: GAGVSQSPSNKVTEKGKDVELRCDPISGHTALYWYRQSLGQGLEFLIYFQGNSAPDKSGLPSDRFSAERTGGSVSTLTIQRTQQEDSAVYLCASSLEGVSYNEQFFGPGTRLTVL.

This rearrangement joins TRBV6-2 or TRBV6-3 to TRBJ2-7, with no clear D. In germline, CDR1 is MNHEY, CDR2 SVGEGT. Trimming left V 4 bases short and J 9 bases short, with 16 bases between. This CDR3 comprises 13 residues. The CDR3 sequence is CASSWAFGLRQYF. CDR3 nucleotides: TGTGCCAGCAGTTGGGCATTTGGCCTCCGGCAGTACTTC.

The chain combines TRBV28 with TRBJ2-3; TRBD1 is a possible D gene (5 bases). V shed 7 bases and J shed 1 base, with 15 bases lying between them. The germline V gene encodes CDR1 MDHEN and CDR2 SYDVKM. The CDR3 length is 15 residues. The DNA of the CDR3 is TGTGCCAGCAAGGGTGTACAGGCCGGCACAGATACGCAGTATTTT. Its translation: CASKGVQAGTDTQYF.

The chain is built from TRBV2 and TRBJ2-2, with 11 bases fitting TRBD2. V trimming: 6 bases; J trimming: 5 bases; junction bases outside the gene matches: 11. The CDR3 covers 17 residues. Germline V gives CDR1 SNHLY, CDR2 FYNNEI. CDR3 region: CASRRTSGSLGTGELFF. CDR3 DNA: TGTGCCAGCAGACGCACTAGCGGGAGCTTGGGGACCGGGGAGCTGTTTTTT.

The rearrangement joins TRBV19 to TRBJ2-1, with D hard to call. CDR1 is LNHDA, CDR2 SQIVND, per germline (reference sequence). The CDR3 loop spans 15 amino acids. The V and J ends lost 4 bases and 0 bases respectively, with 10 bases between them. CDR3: CASSSAASSYNEQFF. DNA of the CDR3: TGTGCCAGTAGTAGCGCAGCGAGCTCCTACAATGAGCAGTTCTTC.

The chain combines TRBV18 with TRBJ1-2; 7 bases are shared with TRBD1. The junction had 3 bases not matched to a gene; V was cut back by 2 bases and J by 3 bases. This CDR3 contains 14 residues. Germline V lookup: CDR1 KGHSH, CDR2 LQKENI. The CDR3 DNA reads TGTGCCAGCTCACCAGGGACAGACTACTATGGCTACACCTTC. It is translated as CASSPGTDYYGYTF.

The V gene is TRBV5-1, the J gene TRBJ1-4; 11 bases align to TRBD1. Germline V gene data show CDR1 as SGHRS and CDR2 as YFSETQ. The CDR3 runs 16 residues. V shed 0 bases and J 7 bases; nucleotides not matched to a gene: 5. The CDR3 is CASSLALGTGGEKLFF. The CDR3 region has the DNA TGCGCCAGCAGCTTGGCATTAGGGACAGGGGGTGAAAAACTGTTTTTT.

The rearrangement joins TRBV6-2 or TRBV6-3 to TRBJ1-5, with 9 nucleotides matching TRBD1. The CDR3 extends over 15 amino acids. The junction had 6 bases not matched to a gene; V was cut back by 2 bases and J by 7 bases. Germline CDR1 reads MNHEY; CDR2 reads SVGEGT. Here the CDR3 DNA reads TGTGCCAGCAGTTACGTTACAGGGGGCGGACAGCCCCAGCATTTT. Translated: CASSYVTGGGQPQHF.

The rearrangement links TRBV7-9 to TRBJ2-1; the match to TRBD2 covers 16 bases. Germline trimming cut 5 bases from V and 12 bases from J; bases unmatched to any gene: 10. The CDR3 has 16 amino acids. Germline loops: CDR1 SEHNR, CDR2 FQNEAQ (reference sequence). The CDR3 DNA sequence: TGTGCCAGCAGCCCAACCGGGACTAGCGGGGGGGCTGGGCAGTTCTTC. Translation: CASSPTGTSGGAGQFF. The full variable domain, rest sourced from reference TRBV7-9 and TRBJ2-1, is DTGVSQNPRHKITKRGQNVTFRCDPISEHNRLYWYRQTLGQGPEFLTYFQNEAQLEKSRLLSDRFSAERPKGSFSTLEIQRTEQGDSAMYLCASSPTGTSGGAGQFFGPGTRLTVL.

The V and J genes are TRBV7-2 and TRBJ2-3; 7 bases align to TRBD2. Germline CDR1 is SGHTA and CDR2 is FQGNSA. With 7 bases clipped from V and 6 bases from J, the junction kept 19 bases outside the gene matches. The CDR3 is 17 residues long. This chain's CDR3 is CASKSSREIVYLDTQYF. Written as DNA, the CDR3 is TGTGCCAGCAAATCTTCGCGGGAGATAGTATACTTGGATACGCAGTATTTT.

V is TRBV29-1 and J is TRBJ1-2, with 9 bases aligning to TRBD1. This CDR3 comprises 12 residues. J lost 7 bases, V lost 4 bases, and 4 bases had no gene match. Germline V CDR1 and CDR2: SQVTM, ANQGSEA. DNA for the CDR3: TGCAGCGTTGCCGGGACAGGGTTTGGCTACACCTTC. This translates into CSVAGTGFGYTF. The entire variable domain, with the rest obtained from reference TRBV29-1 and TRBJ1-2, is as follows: SAVISQKPSRDICQRGTSLTIQCQVDSQVTMMFWYRQQPGQSLTLIATANQGSEATYESGFVIDKFPISRPNLTFSTLTVSNMSPEDSSIYLCSVAGTGFGYTFGSGTRLTVV.

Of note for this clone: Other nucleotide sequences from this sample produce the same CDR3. CDR3 sequence: CASSLGGGTEAFF. The CDR3 nucleotides read TGTGCCAGCAGCCTGGGGGGGGGTACTGAAGCTTTCTTT. The genes are TRBV27 and TRBJ1-1, with a tentative D call TRBD1 (5 bases). The V and J ends lost 6 bases and 5 bases respectively, with 13 bases between them. CDR3 size: 13 residues. Looked up from germline, CDR1 is MNHEY and CDR2 is SMNVEV (reference sequence).

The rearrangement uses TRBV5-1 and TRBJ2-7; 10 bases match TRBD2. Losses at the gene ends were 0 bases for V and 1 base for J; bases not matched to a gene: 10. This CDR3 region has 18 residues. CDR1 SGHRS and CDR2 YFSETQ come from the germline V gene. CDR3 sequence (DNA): TGCGCCAGCAGCTTGGGGCCGATCCTAGCGGGGGTTTCCTACGAGCAGTACTTC. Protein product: CASSLGPILAGVSYEQYF.

The CDR3 sequence is CASSPTGAGLPYEQYF. CDR3 nucleotides: TGTGCCAGCTCACCAACGGGGGCGGGACTACCCTACGAGCAGTACTTC. This chain connects TRBV18 to TRBJ2-7; D perhaps matches TRBD2 (7 bases). This CDR3 is 16 amino acids long. Germline V gives CDR1 KGHSH, CDR2 LQKENI. Trimming removed 2 bases at V and 2 bases at J, with 16 bases between.

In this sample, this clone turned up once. The DNA of the CDR3 is TGTGCCAGCAGCCCAAGTACGGGACAGGCTTCTGAAGCTTTCTTT. Residues: CASSPSTGQASEAFF. This chain links TRBV5-4 with TRBJ1-1; 8 bases line up with TRBD1. V lost 4 bases and J lost 6; bases outside the gene matches: 11. This CDR3 has 15 residues. Per the germline V gene, CDR1 is SGHNT and CDR2 is YYREEE (reference sequence). Full variable domain (remainder filled in from reference TRBV5-4 and TRBJ1-1): ETGVTQSPTHLIKTRGQQVTLRCSSQSGHNTVSWYQQALGQGPQFIFQYYREEENGRGNFPPRFSGLQFPNYSSELNVNALELDDSALYLCASSPSTGQASEAFFGQGTRLTVV.

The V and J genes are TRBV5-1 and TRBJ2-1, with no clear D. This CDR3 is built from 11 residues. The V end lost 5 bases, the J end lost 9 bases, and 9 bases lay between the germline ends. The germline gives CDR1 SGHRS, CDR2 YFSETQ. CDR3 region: CASSLVTEQFF. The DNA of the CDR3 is TGCGCCAGCAGTCTAGTAACTGAGCAGTTCTTC.

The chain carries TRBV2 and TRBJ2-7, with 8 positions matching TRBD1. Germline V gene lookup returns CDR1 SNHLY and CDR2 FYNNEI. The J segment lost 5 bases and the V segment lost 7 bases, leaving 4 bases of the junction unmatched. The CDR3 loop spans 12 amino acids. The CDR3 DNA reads TGTGCCAGCACGGACAGGGCCCACGAGCAGTACTTC. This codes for CASTDRAHEQYF.

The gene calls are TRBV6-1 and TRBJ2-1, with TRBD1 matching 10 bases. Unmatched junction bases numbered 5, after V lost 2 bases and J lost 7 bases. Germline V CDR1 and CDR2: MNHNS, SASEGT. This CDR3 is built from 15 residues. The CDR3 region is CASSELGQGFNEQFF. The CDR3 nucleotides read TGTGCCAGCAGTGAACTGGGACAGGGGTTTAATGAGCAGTTCTTC.

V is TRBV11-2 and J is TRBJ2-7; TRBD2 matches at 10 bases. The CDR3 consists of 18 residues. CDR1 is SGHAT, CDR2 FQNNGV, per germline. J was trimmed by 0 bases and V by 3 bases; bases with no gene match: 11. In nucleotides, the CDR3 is TGTGCCAGCAGCTTTCCCCCAACTAGCGGGGATGTCTCCTACGAGCAGTACTTC. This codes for CASSFPPTSGDVSYEQYF.